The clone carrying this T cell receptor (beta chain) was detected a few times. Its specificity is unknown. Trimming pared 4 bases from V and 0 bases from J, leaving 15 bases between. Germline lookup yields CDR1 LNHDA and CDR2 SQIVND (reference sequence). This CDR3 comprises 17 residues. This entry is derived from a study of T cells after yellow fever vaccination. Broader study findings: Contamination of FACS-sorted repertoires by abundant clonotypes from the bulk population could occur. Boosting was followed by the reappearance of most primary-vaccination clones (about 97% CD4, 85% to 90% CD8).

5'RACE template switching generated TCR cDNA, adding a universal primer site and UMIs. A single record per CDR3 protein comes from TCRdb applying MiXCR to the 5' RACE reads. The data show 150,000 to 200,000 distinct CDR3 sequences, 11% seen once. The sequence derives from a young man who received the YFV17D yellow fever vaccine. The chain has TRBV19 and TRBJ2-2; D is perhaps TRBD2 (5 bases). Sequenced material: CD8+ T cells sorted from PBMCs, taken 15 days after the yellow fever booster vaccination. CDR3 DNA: TGTGCCAGTAGTAGAGGACTGTTCCCGGCGAACACCGGGGAGCTGTTTTTT. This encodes CASSRGLFPANTGELFF.